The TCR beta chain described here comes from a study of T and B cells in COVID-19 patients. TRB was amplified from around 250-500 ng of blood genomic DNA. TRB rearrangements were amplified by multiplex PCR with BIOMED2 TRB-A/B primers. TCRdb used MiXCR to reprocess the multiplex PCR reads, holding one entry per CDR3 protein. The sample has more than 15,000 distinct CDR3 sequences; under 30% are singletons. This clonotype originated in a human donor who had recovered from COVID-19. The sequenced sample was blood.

CDR3 region: CASRSPGQGYEQYF. CDR3 DNA: TGTGCCAGCCGAAGCCCGGGACAGGGTTACGAGCAGTACTTC. The chain is built from TRBV25-1 and TRBJ2-7; 9 nucleotides agree with TRBD1. CDR1 MGHDK and CDR2 SYGVNS come from the germline V gene. J was trimmed by 4 bases and V by 8 bases; bases with no gene match: 9. This CDR3 has 14 amino acids.